This T cell receptor beta chain was sequenced in a study of blood T cell repertoires in COVID-19. TCRdb keeps only in-frame clones here, not all; method: immunoSEQ multiplex PCR. The data hold over 150,000 clones, with about 86% observed a single time. CDR3 length: 24 residues. CDR1 and CDR2 (germline): LNHNV, YYDKDF (reference sequence). The junction had 24 bases not matched to a gene; V was cut back by 1 base and J by 0 bases. This clone was counted a single time. Sequencing input: peripheral blood. The chain recombines TRBV15 with TRBJ2-1; TRBD2 aligns across 10 bases. This clonotype originated in a man aged 50 to 59 with active or convalescent COVID-19. The CDR3 region is CATSRGTGGVKLAGYAGSYNEQFF. CDR3 DNA: TGTGCCACCAGCAGAGGGACAGGTGGTGTAAAACTAGCGGGGTATGCGGGCTCCTACAATGAGCAGTTCTTC.